This T cell receptor beta chain was captured by sequencing in a study of blood T cell repertoires in COVID-19. In this sample, this clone turned up many times. Libraries were prepared by immunoSEQ multiplex PCR; TCRdb keeps only in-frame clonotypes and omits some of them. The table shows about 210,000 clones, with about 80% occurring only once. The specimen sequenced was peripheral blood. The clonotype originates from a woman aged 40 to 55 with active or convalescent COVID-19.

CDR3 in DNA: TGTGCCAGCAGTTTATTCACTAGCGGGGGCCCGGGGACCCAGTACTTC. This sequence encodes CASSLFTSGGPGTQYF. The chain combines TRBV27 with TRBJ2-5; 11 bases are shared with TRBD2. The V segment lost 1 base and the J segment 7 bases; nucleotides outside the gene matches: 8. The CDR3 totals 16 residues. Germline V lookup: CDR1 MNHEY, CDR2 SMNVEV (reference sequence).